The clone carrying this T cell receptor beta chain was counted between two and nine times. Its target is not known. Germline V gene data show CDR1 as MDHEN and CDR2 as SYDVKM. This CDR3 has 14 residues. The V gene lost 5 bases and the J gene lost 7 bases, with 15 bases spanning the gap. TCRdb processed the reads anew with MiXCR; each CDR3 protein has one entry. The sample shows around 800,000 distinct CDR3 sequences, about 33% of them seen only once. This record belongs to a study of T cell repertoires in cytomegalovirus infection. The sequence was collected from a human donor in good health (CMV status not recorded). Some clones in this sample may be carry-over from other donors' samples. This specimen was cultured CD8+ T cells from PBMCs, taken from culture after CMV antigen stimulation. The rearrangement uses TRBV28 and TRBJ2-1, with D tentatively TRBD1 or TRBD2 (5 bases each). The CDR3: CASSHRDLGNEQFF. The CDR3 bases are TGTGCCAGCAGTCACCGGGACCTTGGGAATGAGCAGTTCTTC.